This TCR beta chain emerged from a study of patients and donors after allogeneic stem cell transplantation. This CDR3 has 15 residues. With 1 base removed from V and 6 bases from J, the gap between germline ends came to 13 bases. Germline-derived CDR1 and CDR2 are LGHNA and YNFKEQ. Using its own MiXCR run on the RT-PCR reads, TCRdb lists one record per CDR3 protein. The table includes roughly 940,000 distinct CDR3 sequences, over 15% detected once. This sequence originates from a human donor who was either an allogeneic HSCT recipient or a stem cell or donor lymphocyte infusion donor (not recorded which). It is not recorded whose cells these are; they may come from a transplant donor. The chain is built from TRBV4-2 and TRBJ1-5, with D perhaps matching TRBD1 (5 bases). The sample comprised blood, either unsorted or a sorted T cell fraction (not recorded which). CDR3 in amino acids: CASSQGGESSQPQHF. CDR3 in DNA: TGTGCCAGCAGCCAAGGGGGGGAGTCCAGTCAGCCCCAGCATTTT.